This T cell receptor beta chain was identified during a study of T-cell reconstitution after alpha-beta-depleted transplantation in children. Findings and caveats of the study: Several hundred rapidly expanded clones from non-depleted graft cells reportedly supplied alpha-beta T cells about two months post-transplant. Surviving recipient T cells and intrathymic progenitors accounted for some patients' high TCRbeta diversity at day 60.

Unique molecular identifiers were incorporated into the prepared TCRbeta library. TCRdb re-called the PCR reads with MiXCR, one entry per CDR3 protein. The sample records about 200,000 distinct CDR3 sequences, 5.5% to 7% being singletons. Looked up from germline, CDR1 is SNHLY and CDR2 is FYNNEI. The CDR3 consists of 14 residues. The trim removed 6 bases at V and 9 bases at J, leaving 10 bases unmatched. This clonotype was detected a few times. What it binds is not known. This TCR derives from a girl in the first two years of life with combined immunodeficiency, due to receive a stem cell transplant. The chain carries TRBV2 and TRBJ2-7; TRBD2 agrees at 11 bases. The sequencing here drew on PBMCs, taken before TCRalphabeta/CD19-depleted stem cell transplant. The CDR3 is CASRNVPGLAVQYF. CDR3 bases: TGTGCCAGCAGGAACGTACCGGGACTAGCGGTGCAGTACTTC.